This T cell receptor beta chain is from a study of OX40 agonist ivuxolimab in advanced cancers. Measured with immunoSEQ multiplex PCR; TCRdb has only the in-frame clones, and not every one. The sample gives 30,000 to 35,000 clones, more than 60% of which show up once; just over 14% is in the top ten. Germline lookup yields CDR1 MNHEY and CDR2 SMNVEV (reference sequence). Trimming removed 8 bases from V and 2 bases from J, with 15 bases in between. The CDR3 is made up of 14 amino acids. Sequencing was performed on CD4+ or CD8+ T cells sorted from blood, taken in a trial of the OX40 agonist ivuxolimab. The chain employs TRBV27 and TRBJ1-1; D may be TRBD1 (6 bases). The sequence derives from an adult with an advanced solid tumor such as melanoma, head and neck, liver or kidney cancer. CDR3 DNA sequence: TGTGCCAGCCGAGGGACGGGGGCAAACACTGAAGCTTTCTTT. The encoded protein is CASRGTGANTEAFF.